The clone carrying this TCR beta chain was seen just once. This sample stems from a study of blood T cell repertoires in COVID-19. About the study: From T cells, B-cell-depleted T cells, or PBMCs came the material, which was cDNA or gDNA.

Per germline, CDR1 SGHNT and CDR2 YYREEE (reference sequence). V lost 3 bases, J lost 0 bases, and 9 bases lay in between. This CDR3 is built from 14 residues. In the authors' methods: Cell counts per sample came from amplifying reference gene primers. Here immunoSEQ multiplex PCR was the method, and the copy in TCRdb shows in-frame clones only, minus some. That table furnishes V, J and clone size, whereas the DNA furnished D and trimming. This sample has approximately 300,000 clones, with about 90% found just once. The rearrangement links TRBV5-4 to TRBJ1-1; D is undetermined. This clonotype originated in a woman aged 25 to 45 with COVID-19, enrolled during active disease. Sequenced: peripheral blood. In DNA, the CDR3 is TGTGCCAGCAGCTCGTTCGGGTTGAACACTGAAGCTTTCTTT. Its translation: CASSSFGLNTEAFF.